The rows below give T cell receptor beta chains drawn from one sample of a study of cytomegalovirus exposure and HLA in healthy donors. Measured with immunoSEQ multiplex PCR; TCRdb has only the in-frame clones, and not every one. Of 130,000 or so clones in the sample, about two thirds were seen once. Sequenced: PBMCs. The origin of the receptors is a man aged 35-49 years in good health and CMV-seropositive. Both conserved end residues are part of each CDR3. The D gene is left open where the match is weak. Size is omitted from some rows. Given values are once, few, many or a class for expanded clones.

D gene	clone size	V gene	J gene	CDR3 DNA	CDR3 protein
TRBD1	NA	TRBV19	TRBJ2-7	TGTGCCACCACGACGGAGGGACAGGGTGACGAGCAGTACTTC	CATTTEGQGDEQYF
NA	NA	TRBV7-8	TRBJ1-3	TGTGCCAGCAGCCCCGCCGGGGGGTCTGGAAACACCATATATTTT	CASSPAGGSGNTIYF
TRBD2	NA	TRBV5-6	TRBJ2-1	TGTGCCAGCAGCCCGGTGGTTCTAGCGGGGGGGCTATCCTACAATGAGCAGTTCTTC	CASSPVVLAGGLSYNEQFF
TRBD2	NA	TRBV5-5	TRBJ2-1	TGTGCCAGCAGCTTGCGCGGGGGGACTAGCTCCTACAATGAGCAGTTCTTC	CASSLRGGTSSYNEQFF
TRBD1	few	TRBV18	TRBJ1-2	TGTGCCAGCTCACCACCGTGGAATGACAGGGTTGGCTACACCTTC	CASSPPWNDRVGYTF
TRBD1	NA	TRBV28	TRBJ2-5	TGTGCCAGCAGTTCGACAGGGGTGGGGGAGACCCAGTACTTC	CASSSTGVGETQYF
NA	once	TRBV6-1	TRBJ1-1	TGTGCCAGCAGTCAACAGGGTCTGACTGAAGCTTTCTTT	CASSQQGLTEAFF
NA	few	TRBV28	TRBJ1-5	TGTGCCAGCAGTTTTACAGCTATTCATAGCAATCAGCCCCAGCATTTT	CASSFTAIHSNQPQHF
NA	NA	TRBV6-1	TRBJ1-2	TGTGCCAGCAGTGTTCAGTCACACTATGGCTACACCTTC	CASSVQSHYGYTF
NA	NA	TRBV10-3	TRBJ2-7	TGTGCCATCAGTGATGCGGCGGGACTCGTCTACGAGCAGTACTTC	CAISDAAGLVYEQYF
TRBD2	NA	TRBV29-1	TRBJ2-7	TGCAGCGGGGGGGAGGGGAGTTCCCGCGAGCAGTACTTC	CSGGEGSSREQYF
TRBD1	few	TRBV7-8	TRBJ2-5	TGTGCCAGCAGCATGGGGACAGTCCAAGAGACCCAGTACTTC	CASSMGTVQETQYF
TRBD1	NA	TRBV30	TRBJ2-7	TGTGCCTGGAGCACAGGGGGGTACGAGCAGTACTTC	CAWSTGGYEQYF
TRBD1	NA	TRBV2	TRBJ2-7	TGTGCCAGCACCGGACAGGGAATAGAGCAGTACTTC	CASTGQGIEQYF
TRBD1	NA	TRBV18	TRBJ1-2	TGTGCCAGCTCACCCCGGACAGGGTTAGATGGCTACACCTTC	CASSPRTGLDGYTF
NA	few	TRBV2	TRBJ2-5	TGTGCCAGCAGTGAGAGCGGGCCAGAGACCCAGTACTTC	CASSESGPETQYF
TRBD1	NA	TRBV18	TRBJ1-1	TGTGCCAGCTCACCACGGGCAGGGGGCGACCTGAACACTGAAGCTTTCTTT	CASSPRAGGDLNTEAFF
NA	NA	TRBV5-4	TRBJ2-2	TGTGCCAGCAGCTTGGACAGGAATCAAAACACCGGGGAGCTGTTTTTT	CASSLDRNQNTGELFF
NA	NA	TRBV6-5	TRBJ1-4	TGTGCCAGCAGTATACGAGCAACTAATGAAAAACTGTTTTTT	CASSIRATNEKLFF
NA	once	TRBV5-5	TRBJ1-3	TGTGCCAGCAGCCCCGCAGCGGGGGCCGATGGAAACACCATATATTTT	CASSPAAGADGNTIYF
TRBD2	NA	TRBV19	TRBJ2-2	TGTGCCAGTAGTATTTATGGACTAGCGGGAGGGCCGAACACCGGGGAGCTGTTTTTT	CASSIYGLAGGPNTGELFF
TRBD1	few	TRBV2	TRBJ1-1	TGTGCCAGCAGTATGACAGGGGGGGCGAACACTGAAGCTTTCTTT	CASSMTGGANTEAFF
NA	NA	TRBV10-2	TRBJ2-7	TGCGCCAGCAGGTACTCCTACGAGCAGTACTTC	CASRYSYEQYF
NA	few	TRBV7-6	TRBJ2-1	TGTGCCAGCAGCTCCCGTGGGGCTTCTCGCCTTGAGCAGTTCTTC	CASSSRGASRLEQFF
TRBD1	NA	TRBV28	TRBJ1-2	TGTGCCAGCAGTCAGGGACAGGGGGGATTCTATGGCTACACCTTC	CASSQGQGGFYGYTF
NA	NA	TRBV7-9	TRBJ1-2	TGTTCCAGCAGCTTTGGCACAGGGAGGGGCGCAGGGTATGGCTACACCTTC	CSSSFGTGRGAGYGYTF
NA	NA	TRBV11-2	TRBJ2-7	TGTGCCAGCAGCTTAGATCTGTACAGGGCCGAGCAGTACTTC	CASSLDLYRAEQYF
NA	NA	TRBV11-2	TRBJ1-2	TGTGCCAGCAGCTTAGACACTAGTTATGGCTACACCTTC	CASSLDTSYGYTF
NA	NA	TRBV11-3	TRBJ2-3	TGTGCCAGCAGCACCCGATCAGGGGCGCAGTATTTT	CASSTRSGAQYF
TRBD1	NA	TRBV2	TRBJ1-5	TGTGCCAGCAGTCCGGACAGGGGATCCCAGCCCCAGCATTTT	CASSPDRGSQPQHF
NA	NA	TRBV5-1	TRBJ2-2	TGCGCCAGCAGCTTGGACAGCACCGGGGAGCTGTTTTTT	CASSLDSTGELFF
TRBD2	NA	TRBV5-3	TRBJ2-1	TGTGCCAGAAGCTCAACGGCGGGAGCAACCTACAATGAGCAGTTCTTC	CARSSTAGATYNEQFF
TRBD1	NA	TRBV5-6	TRBJ1-2	TGTGCCAGCAGCTTCTGGCAGGGGGGATATGGCTACACCTTC	CASSFWQGGYGYTF
TRBD1	NA	TRBV5-6	TRBJ1-3	TGTGCCAGCAGCCGTCCGCCAGGACAGGGGGCTTATGGAAACACCATATATTTT	CASSRPPGQGAYGNTIYF
TRBD1	few	TRBV2	TRBJ1-1	TGTGCCAGCACCCCAGGGGACAGGCCGCGGATGGCTTTCTTT	CASTPGDRPRMAFF
TRBD1	NA	TRBV27	TRBJ1-2	TGTGCCAGCAGTTGGGGACAGGGTATGGTCTATGGCTACACCTTC	CASSWGQGMVYGYTF
TRBD1	NA	TRBV6-5	TRBJ2-7	TGTGCCAGCAGCCCCCTCAGACAGGGTCTCGAGCAGTACTTC	CASSPLRQGLEQYF
NA	NA	TRBV7-2	TRBJ2-5	TGTGCCAGCAGCCCCGACAGCGGGTGGTACCAAGAGACCCAGTACTTC	CASSPDSGWYQETQYF
NA	once	TRBV28	TRBJ1-2	TGTGCCAGCAGCAGTGGGAGGAAATATGGCTACACCTTC	CASSSGRKYGYTF
NA	NA	TRBV4-2	TRBJ2-3	TGTGCCAGCAGCCATCGACTAGGGGCAGATACGCAGTATTTT	CASSHRLGADTQYF
NA	NA	TRBV9	TRBJ1-2	TGTGCCAGCAGCGTGGGGGGCGCGGGGGGCGGCTACACCTTC	CASSVGGAGGGYTF
TRBD1	NA	TRBV27	TRBJ1-5	TGTGCCAGCAGTTTAAAGGGGGCGGGCAATCAGCCCCAGCATTTT	CASSLKGAGNQPQHF
TRBD1	once	TRBV7-8	TRBJ2-7	TGTGCCAGCAGCTTAGCCCGACAGGGCGGCTACGAGCAGTACTTC	CASSLARQGGYEQYF
NA	NA	TRBV6-4	TRBJ2-2	TGTGCCAGCAGTGACACCCGAGTCACCGGGGAGCTGTTTTTT	CASSDTRVTGELFF
NA	few	TRBV28	TRBJ1-1	TGTGCCAGCAATCTCTACTCTAACACTGAAGCTTTCTTT	CASNLYSNTEAFF
NA	NA	TRBV15	TRBJ2-7	TGTGCCACCAGCAGAAGGATTACTTCGGAGGAGCAGTACTTC	CATSRRITSEEQYF